Following are 6 T cell receptor beta chains from one sample sequenced in a study of T cell responses to AZD1222 COVID-19 vaccine. Using immunoSEQ multiplex PCR, the repertoire was profiled, and TCRdb retains in-frame clones only, with some absent. Of 110,000 or so clones in the sample, 91% are singletons; the top ten hold around 7%. The sample here was peripheral blood, taken on day 0 of AZD1222 vaccination. The origin of the receptors is an adult in good health.

The DNA for the CDR3 is TGTGCCAGCGGACTAGCGGGAGGGCCAGGCGAGCAGTACTTC. The encoded protein is CASGLAGGPGEQYF. This chain connects TRBV7-2 to TRBJ2-7; TRBD2 matches 15 bases. CDR1 and CDR2 from the germline V gene are SGHTA and FQGNSA. Trimming cost V 8 bases and J 6 bases; bases outside gene matches: 5. CDR3 size: 14 residues.

The CDR3 bases are TGTGCCAGCAGTGTTTCCGGGACTAGAGGGAAAAATACAGATACGCAGTATTTT. It yields the protein CASSVSGTRGKNTDTQYF. The chain links TRBV6-4 to TRBJ2-3, with 8 positions matching TRBD2. Germline V gene data show CDR1 as MRHNA and CDR2 as SNTAGT. The CDR3 runs to 18 residues. After removal of 4 bases from V and 3 bases from J, the junction contained 15 bases not matched to a gene.

The V call is TRBV10-3, the J call TRBJ2-2; a weak D match, TRBD2 (6 bases). The CDR3 length is 14 residues. V was shortened by 10 bases and J by 7 bases, with 19 bases between the two germline ends. Germline V gives CDR1 ENHRY, CDR2 SYGVKD. The CDR3: CATQGREFIGELFF. CDR3 DNA sequence: TGTGCCACCCAGGGTCGGGAGTTCATCGGGGAGCTGTTTTTT.

The chain carries TRBV4-1 and TRBJ2-1, with D unclear. Germline V CDR1 and CDR2: MGHRA, YSYEKL. The germline V and J ends were trimmed by 3 bases and 0 bases, with 9 bases remaining between them. This CDR3 contains 15 residues. The CDR3 is CASSHLRSSYNEQFF. The DNA for the CDR3 is TGCGCCAGCAGCCACCTACGAAGCTCCTACAATGAGCAGTTCTTC.

The rearrangement uses TRBV18 and TRBJ1-1; weak D call: TRBD1 (6 bases). CDR1 is KGHSH and CDR2 is LQKENI in the germline V gene. V lost 4 bases to trimming and J lost 3 bases, with 9 bases between them. The CDR3 is 13 residues long. CDR3 nucleotides: TGTGCCAGCTCACTTCAGGGGTACACTGAAGCTTTCTTT. It is translated as CASSLQGYTEAFF.

The J gene is TRBJ1-2, the V gene TRBV4-2; the D gene is possibly TRBD1 (5 bases). CDR1 and CDR2 from the germline V gene are LGHNA and YNFKEQ. The V end lost 4 bases, the J end lost 8 bases, and 14 bases lay between the germline ends. The CDR3 has 13 residues. In DNA form, the CDR3 reads TGTGCCAGCAGCCGAGCGACAGCGGAAGGCTACACCTTC. Amino acids: CASSRATAEGYTF.